This TCR beta chain was recorded in a study of vaccination and CD4 T cells after COVID-19. Study at large: Drawing of post-COVID samples took place a median roughly 100 days after diagnosis (range 35 to 161). Control cultures received a CEFX pool, an HIV-1 Nef pool, or no peptide.

Treatment: roughly ten-day PBMC culture with coronavirus spike peptide pools or control peptides (ViraFEST assay). The cultures had half their medium swapped for fresh IL-2 medium on days 3 and 7. Cultured CD4+ T-cell DNA underwent Oncomine TCR Beta short-read sequencing. Each CDR3 protein is one row after TCRdb ran MiXCR on the PCR reads. The sample lists 20,000 to 25,000 distinct CDR3 sequences; 44% were seen once. V shed 5 bases, J shed 5 bases, and the junction held 8 bases outside the gene matches. Germline V CDR1 and CDR2: SGHTA, FQGNSA. The CDR3 is made up of 14 amino acids. Note on this clonotype: Its antigen is undetermined.

This chain connects TRBV7-2 to TRBJ2-5; TRBD2 matches 7 bases. The TCR sequence derives from a human donor who received a COVID-19 vaccine. The material was CD4+ T cells from blood, cultured in vitro, obtained before SARS-CoV-2 vaccination. The CDR3 loop reads CASSPPGGRETQYF. CDR3 sequence (DNA): TGTGCCAGCAGCCCCCCGGGGGGTCGGGAGACCCAGTACTTC. The full variable domain, in which reference TRBV7-2 and TRBJ2-5 provide the parts outside the CDR3, is GAGVSQSPSNKVTEKGKDVELRCDPISGHTALYWYRQSLGQGLEFLIYFQGNSAPDKSGLPSDRFSAERTGGSVSTLTIQRTQQEDSAVYLCASSPPGGRETQYFGPGTRLLVL.